This T cell receptor (beta chain) was recorded in a study of breast tumors, draining lymph nodes, adjacent tissues. The study, taken as a whole, reports: Compared with lymph nodes, tumors were less diverse; compared with nontumor tissue, more.

TCRdb independently ran MiXCR on the multiplex PCR reads; one entry per CDR3 protein. The sample contains some 170,000 distinct CDR3 sequences, roughly 35% of which appear only once. At least ten counts were recorded for this clonotype. What it recognizes is unknown. The lymph nodes were axillary draining lymph nodes from breast cancer patients. The CDR3 runs to 12 residues. CDR1 SEHNR and CDR2 FQNEAQ come from the germline V gene (reference sequence). Trimming stripped 4 bases from V and 3 bases from J, with 6 bases between. The source material was axillary lymph node tissue. The sequence derives from a female donor with breast cancer. Some clones in this sample may be carry-over from other donors' samples. This chain links TRBV7-9 with TRBJ2-5, with D perhaps TRBD2 (5 bases). The CDR3 protein is CASSSGKETQYF. In DNA form, the CDR3 reads TGTGCCAGCAGCTCGGGAAAAGAGACCCAGTACTTC.